The rows below give T cell receptor beta chains drawn from one sample of a study of blood T cell repertoires in COVID-19. The table came from immunoSEQ multiplex PCR; TCRdb's copy has only in-frame clones and leaves some out. This sample has approximately 90,000 clones, with 79% found just once. The specimen was peripheral blood. These receptors were taken from a man between 65 and 85 years old with acute or convalescent COVID-19. The CDR3 runs from the conserved cysteine through the conserved F or W. D genes are given only for firm matches. Clone sizes are given selectively: once, few, many, or a class where the clone is expanded.

size	J	V	D	CDR3	DNA
.	TRBJ2-7	TRBV5-1	.	CASSPRGGDPRYEQYF	TGCGCCAGCAGCCCCCGCGGGGGCGATCCCCGTTACGAGCAGTACTTC
.	TRBJ2-3	TRBV28	TRBD1	CASSFPGGADTQYF	TGTGCCAGCAGTTTCCCAGGGGGCGCAGATACGCAGTATTTT
.	TRBJ2-2	TRBV27	TRBD1	CASSPDRGTYTGELFF	TGTGCCAGCAGTCCGGACAGGGGGACCTACACCGGGGAGCTGTTTTTT
.	TRBJ2-1	TRBV28	TRBD2	CASSGQTSGGPNEQFF	TGTGCCAGCAGTGGCCAGACTAGCGGGGGCCCGAATGAGCAGTTCTTC
once	TRBJ2-7	TRBV10-3	.	CAISESPSVDEQYF	TGTGCCATCAGTGAGTCGCCCAGCGTGGACGAGCAGTACTTC
.	TRBJ2-5	TRBV7-9	TRBD2	CASSSTSGGPYQETQYF	TGTGCCAGCAGCTCGACTAGCGGGGGGCCGTACCAAGAGACCCAGTACTTC
few	TRBJ1-6	TRBV28	.	CASSPLRGGGVNSPLHF	TGTGCCAGCAGTCCCCTCCGAGGGGGGGGAGTTAATTCACCCCTCCACTTT
.	TRBJ2-7	TRBV28	.	CASSSTGPRDEQYF	TGTGCCAGCAGTTCCACAGGGCCCCGTGACGAGCAGTACTTC
.	TRBJ2-1	TRBV18	TRBD2	CASSPSGTYNEQFF	TGTGCCAGCTCACCTAGCGGGACCTACAATGAGCAGTTCTTC
.	TRBJ2-3	TRBV3-1/TRBV3-2	.	CASSQGRNTQYF	TGTGCCAGCAGCCAAGGGCGGAATACGCAGTATTTT
few	TRBJ2-7	TRBV3-1/TRBV3-2	TRBD1	CASSQWDRGNYEQYF	TGTGCCAGCAGCCAATGGGACAGGGGTAACTACGAGCAGTACTTC
.	TRBJ2-1	TRBV11-3	.	CASSQGGADEQFF	TGTGCCAGCAGCCAAGGGGGGGCCGATGAGCAGTTCTTC
.	TRBJ2-4	TRBV18	.	CASSQLGTPKAKNIQYF	TGTGCCAGCTCACAACTCGGGACTCCGAAAGCCAAAAACATTCAGTACTTC
.	TRBJ1-3	TRBV7-6	.	CASSLGVVGTSGGTIYF	TGTGCCAGCAGCTTAGGGGTTGTCGGGACTTCGGGAGGCACCATATATTTT
.	TRBJ1-2	TRBV7-6	TRBD1	CASSLTPQGAWGYTF	TGTGCCAGCAGCTTAACACCACAGGGGGCATGGGGCTACACCTTC
.	TRBJ2-3	TRBV24-1	TRBD2	CATSDLPRLAGGRDTQYF	TGTGCCACCAGTGATCTCCCCAGACTAGCGGGGGGGCGGGATACGCAGTATTTT
few	TRBJ2-1	TRBV7-6	TRBD2	CASSENSGGFNEQFF	TGTGCCAGCAGCGAAAATAGCGGGGGTTTCAATGAGCAGTTCTTC
once	TRBJ2-3	TRBV24-1	.	CATSDFGAGSDTQYF	TGTGCCACCAGTGATTTTGGCGCAGGGTCAGATACGCAGTATTTT
once	TRBJ2-1	TRBV19	.	CASSIGGSGQFF	TGTGCCAGTAGTATCGGAGGGAGTGGGCAGTTCTTC
.	TRBJ1-5	TRBV9	.	CASSVEGGDQPQHF	TGTGCCAGCAGCGTAGAAGGGGGTGATCAGCCCCAGCATTTT
.	TRBJ2-4	TRBV4-1	.	CASSQEGQAGGNIQYF	TGCGCCAGCAGCCAAGAGGGGCAGGCAGGGGGGAACATTCAGTACTTC
.	TRBJ2-7	TRBV4-1	TRBD1	CASSQGQGKKQYF	TGCGCCAGCAGTCAAGGACAGGGAAAAAAGCAGTACTTC
.	TRBJ1-1	TRBV27	TRBD1	CASSSTGWNTEAFF	TGTGCCAGCAGTTCGACAGGGTGGAACACTGAAGCTTTCTTT
.	TRBJ1-3	TRBV5-6	.	CASSSGHYSGNTIYF	TGTGCCAGCAGCTCAGGACACTACTCTGGAAACACCATATATTTT
.	TRBJ1-2	TRBV5-5	.	CASSSGNRVDGYTF	TGTGCCAGCAGCTCAGGTAACAGGGTGGATGGCTACACCTTC
.	TRBJ2-2	TRBV28	TRBD1	CASSPPPQGINTGELFF	TGTGCCAGCAGTCCACCGCCACAGGGGATTAACACCGGGGAGCTGTTTTTT
few	TRBJ2-1	TRBV13	.	CASSLDLYNEQFF	TGTGCCAGCAGCTTAGACCTATACAATGAGCAGTTCTTC
.	TRBJ1-3	TRBV25-1	.	CASSHVLNSGNTIYF	TGTGCCAGCAGTCATGTACTAAACTCTGGAAACACCATATATTTT
few	TRBJ1-2	TRBV5-1	.	CASSGQGNYGYTF	TGCGCCAGCAGCGGGCAGGGAAACTATGGCTACACCTTC